The 14 T cell receptor beta chains presented below share a single source sample, sequenced in a study of blood T cell repertoires in COVID-19. Here immunoSEQ multiplex PCR was the method, and the copy in TCRdb shows in-frame clones only, minus some. The sample lists a few hundred thousand clones, more than 65% occurring once. Material for sequencing was peripheral blood. The receptor set was obtained from a woman aged 55 to 70 with acute or convalescent COVID-19.

Here the CDR3 DNA reads TGTGCCAGCAGTGAAGAGAGCGGGGTGTTAGGACGTTCACCCCTCCACTTT. As protein: CASSEESGVLGRSPLHF. V gene TRBV6-1 combines with J gene TRBJ1-6; D is ambiguous. Per germline, CDR1 MNHNS and CDR2 SASEGT. This CDR3 comprises 17 residues. The ends were cut back, 1 base at V and 9 bases at J, with 19 bases in the middle.

The rearrangement uses TRBV5-1 and TRBJ2-2, with 7 bases matching TRBD1. V lost 4 bases and J lost 7; bases outside the gene matches: 10. Germline V gene data show CDR1 as SGHRS and CDR2 as YFSETQ. The CDR3 runs to 15 residues. This chain's CDR3 is CASSPQQGVGGELFF. DNA for the CDR3: TGCGCCAGCAGCCCTCAGCAGGGGGTCGGCGGGGAGCTGTTTTTT.

The chain combines TRBV10-3 with TRBJ1-2; tentative D call: TRBD1 (6 bases). The CDR3 spans 13 residues. Germline-derived CDR1 and CDR2 are ENHRY and SYGVKD. V was cut by 8 bases and J by 8 bases, with 18 bases left in between. CDR3 DNA: TGTGCCATCGGGGGGGGCTCAGGGCTGGGCTACACCTTC. Translating gives CAIGGGSGLGYTF.

This clone was observed a handful of times. The chain employs TRBV2 and TRBJ1-4; no clear D. This CDR3 is 13 amino acids long. Germline values: CDR1 SNHLY, CDR2 FYNNEI. The V end lost 5 bases, the J end lost 10 bases, and 14 bases lay between the germline ends. The DNA for the CDR3 is TGTGCCAGCAGTATGTCCCTTCGGGGAAAACTGTTTTTT. Encoded protein: CASSMSLRGKLFF.

This clone is a singleton in its sample. V and J are TRBV6-5 and TRBJ1-2; TRBD1 matches 7 bases. The CDR3 consists of 15 residues. Unmatched junction bases numbered 8, after V lost 4 bases and J lost 3 bases. Germline assignment: CDR1 MNHEY and CDR2 SVGAGI. The DNA for the CDR3 is TGTGCCAGCAGTTTGGGGACAGCCCTATACTATGGCTACACCTTC. Protein sequence: CASSLGTALYYGYTF.

This clone was observed a few times. The V gene is TRBV1, the J gene TRBJ1-1. TRBV1 is annotated as a pseudogene. The CDR3 has 15 residues. This CDR3 reads CTSSREGPGDTEAFF. The CDR3 DNA is TGCACCAGCAGCCGAGAGGGACCGGGGGACACTGAAGCTTTCTTT.

This clone was seen more than once but under ten times. The chain uses TRBV9 and TRBJ2-1; 14 nucleotides align to TRBD2. After removal of 0 bases from V and 8 bases from J, the junction contained 4 bases not matched to a gene. The CDR3 runs to 16 residues. Germline CDR1 is SGDLS and CDR2 is YYNGEE. The CDR3 nucleotides read TGTGCCAGCAGCGTAGGACTAGCGGGGGGGCCCTATGAGCAGTTCTTC. Protein sequence: CASSVGLAGGPYEQFF.

The chain carries TRBV5-1 and TRBJ1-2, with a weak D call TRBD1 (5 bases). This CDR3 contains 13 residues. V lost 2 bases and J lost 7, with 12 bases in between. Germline V CDR1 and CDR2: SGHRS, YFSETQ. This CDR3 reads CASSLAGSGGYTF. As DNA, the CDR3 is TGCGCCAGCAGCTTAGCAGGGTCGGGTGGCTACACCTTC.

This clone has a count of ten or more. The genes are TRBV6-6 and TRBJ1-2; 7 bases match TRBD1. CDR1 MNHNY and CDR2 SVGAGI come from the germline V gene (reference sequence). CDR3 length equals 11 residues. V trimming: 7 bases; J trimming: 10 bases; junction bases outside the gene matches: 6. The CDR3 sequence is CASNRGGTYTF. CDR3 DNA sequence: TGTGCCAGCAATAGAGGGGGCACCTACACCTTC.

This sequence joins TRBV19 and TRBJ1-1; no firm D call. CDR1 is LNHDA, CDR2 SQIVND, per germline (reference sequence). The length of the CDR3 is 13 residues. V lost 3 bases, J lost 1 base, and 6 bases lay in between. The DNA of the CDR3 is TGTGCCAGTAGTATTCGCGGGAACACTGAAGCTTTCTTT. It yields the protein CASSIRGNTEAFF.

V usage is TRBV6-5 and J usage is TRBJ2-2; D remains ambiguous. CDR1 and CDR2 (germline): MNHEY, SVGAGI. This CDR3 comprises 13 residues. Trimming shortened V by 7 bases and J by 0 bases, and 6 bases separated the two germline ends. Here the CDR3 reads CASISPNTGELFF. The CDR3 region has the DNA TGTGCCAGCATATCCCCGAACACCGGGGAGCTGTTTTTT.

The V gene is TRBV24-1, the J gene TRBJ1-2; 8 positions match TRBD1. The CDR3 covers 15 residues. Trimming cost V 3 bases and J 4 bases; bases outside gene matches: 6. Germline V gives CDR1 KGHDR, CDR2 SFDVKD. DNA for the CDR3: TGTGCCACCAGTGATCCGGACAGGGACGGCTATGGCTACACCTTC. Protein sequence: CATSDPDRDGYGYTF.

J is TRBJ1-4 and V is TRBV4-1; D is ambiguous. Germline CDR1 is MGHRA and CDR2 is YSYEKL. This CDR3 is built from 13 residues. Trimming left V 3 bases short and J 6 bases short, with 8 bases between. The CDR3 loop is CASSHGWDEKLFF. In DNA, the CDR3 is TGCGCCAGCAGCCACGGGTGGGATGAAAAACTGTTTTTT.

This CDR3 is CASSLLAGSPTGELFF. The CDR3 region has the DNA TGTGCCAGCAGCTTACTAGCGGGGAGCCCTACCGGGGAGCTGTTTTTT. The rearrangement joins TRBV7-3 to TRBJ2-2; TRBD2 aligns across 9 bases. Looked up from germline, CDR1 is SGHTA and CDR2 is FQGTGA. The CDR3 spans 16 residues. V lost 2 bases and J lost 5; bases outside the gene matches: 6.